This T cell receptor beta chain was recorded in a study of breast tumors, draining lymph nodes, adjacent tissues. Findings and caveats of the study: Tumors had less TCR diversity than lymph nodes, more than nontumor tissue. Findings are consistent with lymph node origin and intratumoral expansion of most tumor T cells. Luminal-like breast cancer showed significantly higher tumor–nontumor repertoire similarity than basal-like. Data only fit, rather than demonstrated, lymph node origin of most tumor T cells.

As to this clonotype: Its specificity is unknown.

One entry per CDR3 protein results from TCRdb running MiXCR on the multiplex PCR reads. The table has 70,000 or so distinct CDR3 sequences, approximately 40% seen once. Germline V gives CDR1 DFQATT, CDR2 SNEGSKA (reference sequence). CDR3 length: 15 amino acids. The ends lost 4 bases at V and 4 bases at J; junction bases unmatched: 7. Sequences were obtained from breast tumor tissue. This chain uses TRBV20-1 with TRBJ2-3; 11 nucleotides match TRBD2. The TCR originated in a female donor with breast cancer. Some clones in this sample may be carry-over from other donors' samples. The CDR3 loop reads CSATPTSGVADTQYF. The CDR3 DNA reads TGCAGTGCTACTCCGACTAGCGGGGTTGCAGATACGCAGTATTTT.